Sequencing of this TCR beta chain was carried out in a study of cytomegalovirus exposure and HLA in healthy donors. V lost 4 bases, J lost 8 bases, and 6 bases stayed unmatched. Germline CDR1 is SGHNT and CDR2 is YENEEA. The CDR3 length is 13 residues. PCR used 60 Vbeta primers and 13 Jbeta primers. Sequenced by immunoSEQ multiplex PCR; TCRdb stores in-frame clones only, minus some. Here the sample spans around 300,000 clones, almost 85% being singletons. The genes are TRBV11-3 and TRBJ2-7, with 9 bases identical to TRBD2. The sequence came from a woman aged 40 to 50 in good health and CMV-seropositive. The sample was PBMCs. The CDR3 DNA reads TGTGCCAGCAGCTCCCTAGCGGGACAGCAGCAGTACTTC. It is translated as CASSSLAGQQQYF.